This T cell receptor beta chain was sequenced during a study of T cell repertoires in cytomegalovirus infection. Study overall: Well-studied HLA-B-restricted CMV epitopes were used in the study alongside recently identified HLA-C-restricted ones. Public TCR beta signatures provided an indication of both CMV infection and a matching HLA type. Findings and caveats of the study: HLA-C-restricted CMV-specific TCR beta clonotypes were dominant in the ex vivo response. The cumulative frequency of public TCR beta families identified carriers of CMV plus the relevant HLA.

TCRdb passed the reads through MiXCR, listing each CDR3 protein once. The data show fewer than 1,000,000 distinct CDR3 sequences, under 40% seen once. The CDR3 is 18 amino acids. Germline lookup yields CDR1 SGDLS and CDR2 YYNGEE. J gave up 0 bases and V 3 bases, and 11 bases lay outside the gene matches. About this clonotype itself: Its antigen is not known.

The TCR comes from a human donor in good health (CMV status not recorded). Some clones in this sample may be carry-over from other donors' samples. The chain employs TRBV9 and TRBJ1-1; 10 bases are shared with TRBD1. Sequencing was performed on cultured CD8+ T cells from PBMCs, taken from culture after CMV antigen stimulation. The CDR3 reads CASSAYRDRGPMNTEAFF. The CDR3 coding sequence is TGTGCCAGCAGCGCCTACCGGGACAGGGGCCCCATGAACACTGAAGCTTTCTTT.